This TCR beta chain is from a study of T cells in Graves' hyperthyroidism and ophthalmopathy. Study-wide background: Pretreatment peripheral blood was obtained at initial diagnosis.

Amplification targeted TCR beta CDR3 regions from RNA transcripts. A first-round RT-PCR of the TCR CDR3 used the HTBI primer set. TCRdb used MiXCR to reprocess the multiplex PCR reads, holding one entry per CDR3 protein. The data contain roughly 740,000 distinct CDR3 sequences, 15% to 20% of them singletons. This CDR3 has 15 residues. V lost 7 bases to trimming and J lost 5 bases, with 21 bases between them. Germline CDR1 MNHEY, CDR2 SVGEGT. Stable Graves' hyperthyroidism denoted no ophthalmopathy progression over 18 months. This clonotype came up a few times. The rearrangement links TRBV6-2 or TRBV6-3 to TRBJ2-7; D could derive from TRBD1 or TRBD2 (5 bases each). The clonotype was recovered from a man between 18 and 29 years old with Graves' hyperthyroidism. The sample was blood. The CDR3 nucleotides are TGTGCCAGCAAGAGTGGGGGAACAGCTGGGGACGAGCAGTACTTC. This translates into CASKSGGTAGDEQYF.